This T cell receptor (beta chain) was sequenced in a study of blood T cell repertoires in COVID-19. Methods used by the authors: Estimation of nucleated cell counts was performed using reference gene primer amplification. Clones were sequenced by immunoSEQ multiplex PCR, and TCRdb holds only the in-frame ones, with some missing. V, J and clone size derive from that table, while D and trimming were established from the DNA sequence. The sample has approximately 300,000 clones, under 90% seen once. The cohort comprised adults aged roughly 18 to 90 years residing in some 24 US areas. Participants' own reports of clinical history determined their cohort assignment. Symptom resolution, clearance, or two negative PCRs marked the recovered donors of Cohort 3. V lost 6 bases to trimming and J lost 6 bases, with 10 bases between them. Germline assignment: CDR1 LNHDA and CDR2 SQIVND (reference sequence). The CDR3 length is 12 residues.

Input material: PBMCs or T cells enriched from blood (not recorded which). The sequence came from a man aged 30 to 39 who had recovered from COVID-19. The chain carries TRBV19 and TRBJ2-3; TRBD2 is a possible D gene (7 bases). The CDR3 sequence is CASRGGGDTQYF. The CDR3 DNA reads TGTGCCAGTAGAGGCGGGGGCGATACGCAGTATTTT.